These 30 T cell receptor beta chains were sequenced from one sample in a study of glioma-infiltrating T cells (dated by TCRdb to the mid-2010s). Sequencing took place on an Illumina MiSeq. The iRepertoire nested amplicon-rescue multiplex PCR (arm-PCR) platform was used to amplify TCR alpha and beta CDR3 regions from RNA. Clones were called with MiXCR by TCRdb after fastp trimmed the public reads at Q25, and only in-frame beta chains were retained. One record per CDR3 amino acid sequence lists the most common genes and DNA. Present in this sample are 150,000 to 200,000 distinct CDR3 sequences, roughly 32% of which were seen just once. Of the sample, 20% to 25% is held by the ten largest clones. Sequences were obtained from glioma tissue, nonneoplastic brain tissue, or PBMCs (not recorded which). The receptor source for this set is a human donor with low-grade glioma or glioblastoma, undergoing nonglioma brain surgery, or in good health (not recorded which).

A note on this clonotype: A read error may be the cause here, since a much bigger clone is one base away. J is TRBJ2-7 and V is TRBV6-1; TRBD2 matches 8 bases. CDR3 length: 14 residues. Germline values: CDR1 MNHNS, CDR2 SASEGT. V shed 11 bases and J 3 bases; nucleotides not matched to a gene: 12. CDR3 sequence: CACLGIAGLYEQYF. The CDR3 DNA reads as TGTGCCTGCTTGGGAATAGCGGGACTCTACGAGCAGTACTTC.

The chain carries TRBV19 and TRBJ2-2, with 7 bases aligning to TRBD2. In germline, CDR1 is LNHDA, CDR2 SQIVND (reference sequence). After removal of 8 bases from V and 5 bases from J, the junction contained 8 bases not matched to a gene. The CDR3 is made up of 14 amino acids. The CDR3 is CASLPGGRTGELFF. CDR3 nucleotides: TGTGCCAGTTTACCGGGAGGTCGTACCGGGGAGCTGTTTTTT. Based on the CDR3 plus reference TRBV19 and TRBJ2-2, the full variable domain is DGGITQSPKYLFRKEGQNVTLSCEQNLNHDAMYWYRQDPGQGLRLIYYSQIVNDFQKGDIAEGYSVSREKKESFPLTVTSAQKNPTAFYLCASLPGGRTGELFFGEGSRLTVL.

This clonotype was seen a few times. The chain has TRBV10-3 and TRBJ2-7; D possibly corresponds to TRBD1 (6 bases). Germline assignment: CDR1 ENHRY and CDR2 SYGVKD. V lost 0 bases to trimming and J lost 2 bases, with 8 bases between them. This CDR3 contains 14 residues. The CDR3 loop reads CAISESAGAYEQYF. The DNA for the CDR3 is TGTGCCATCAGTGAGTCTGCAGGGGCCTACGAGCAGTACTTC.

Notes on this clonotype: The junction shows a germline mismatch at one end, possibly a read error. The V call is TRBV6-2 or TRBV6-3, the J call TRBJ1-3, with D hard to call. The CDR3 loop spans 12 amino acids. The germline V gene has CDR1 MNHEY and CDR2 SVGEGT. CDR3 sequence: CARSPTKSPIYF. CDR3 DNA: TGTGCCCGCAGTCCTACGAAGTCCCCCATATATTTT.

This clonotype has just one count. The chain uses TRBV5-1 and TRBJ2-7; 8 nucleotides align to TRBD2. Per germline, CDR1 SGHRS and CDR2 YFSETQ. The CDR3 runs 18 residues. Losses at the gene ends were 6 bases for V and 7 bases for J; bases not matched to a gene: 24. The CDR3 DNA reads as TGCGCCAGCACCCGGAGGACTAGCAGCCGCGCAACCTACAATGAGCAGTACTTC. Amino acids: CASTRRTSSRATYNEQYF.

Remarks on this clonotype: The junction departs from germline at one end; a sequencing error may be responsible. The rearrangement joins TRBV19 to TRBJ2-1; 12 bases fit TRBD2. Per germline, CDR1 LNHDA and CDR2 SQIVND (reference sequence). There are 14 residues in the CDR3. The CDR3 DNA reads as TGTGCTAGTATACTAGCGGGAGGAGGGGATGAGCAGTTCTTC. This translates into CASILAGGGDEQFF. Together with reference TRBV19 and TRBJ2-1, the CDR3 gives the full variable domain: DGGITQSPKYLFRKEGQNVTLSCEQNLNHDAMYWYRQDPGQGLRLIYYSQIVNDFQKGDIAEGYSVSREKKESFPLTVTSAQKNPTAFYLCASILAGGGDEQFFGPGTRLTVL.

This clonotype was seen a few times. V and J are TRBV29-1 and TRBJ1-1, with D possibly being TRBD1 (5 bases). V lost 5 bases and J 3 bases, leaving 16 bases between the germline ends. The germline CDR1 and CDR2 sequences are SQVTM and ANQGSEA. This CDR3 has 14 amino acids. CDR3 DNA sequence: TGCAGCGTTTTCGTGTGGGTGGGACACACTGAAGCTTTCTTT. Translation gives CSVFVWVGHTEAFF.

The CDR3 DNA reads as TGTGCCAGCAGTTTAATGCCGATCGCAGAACAAACGTTTCGCAATGAGCAGTTCTTC. Its translation: CASSLMPIAEQTFRNEQFF. This rearrangement joins TRBV12-3 or TRBV12-4 to TRBJ2-1; D is unresolved. The V end was cut by 2 bases, the J end by 6 bases, with 26 bases between. The CDR3 extends over 19 amino acids.

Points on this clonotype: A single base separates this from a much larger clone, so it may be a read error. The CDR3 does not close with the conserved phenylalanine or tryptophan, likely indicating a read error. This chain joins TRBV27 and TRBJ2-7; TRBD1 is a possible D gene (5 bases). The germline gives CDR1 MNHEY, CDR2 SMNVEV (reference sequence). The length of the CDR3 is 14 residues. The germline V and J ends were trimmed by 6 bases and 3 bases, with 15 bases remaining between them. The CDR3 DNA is TGTGCCAGCAGCTTACAGGACATATTCTACGAGCAGTACCTC. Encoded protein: CASSLQDIFYEQYL.

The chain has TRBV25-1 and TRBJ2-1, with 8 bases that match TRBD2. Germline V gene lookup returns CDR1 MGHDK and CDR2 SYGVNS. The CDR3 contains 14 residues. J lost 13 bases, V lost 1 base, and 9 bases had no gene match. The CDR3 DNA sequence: TGTGCCAGCAGTGAATCGTCGGTAGCGGGATATCAGTTCTTC. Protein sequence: CASSESSVAGYQFF.

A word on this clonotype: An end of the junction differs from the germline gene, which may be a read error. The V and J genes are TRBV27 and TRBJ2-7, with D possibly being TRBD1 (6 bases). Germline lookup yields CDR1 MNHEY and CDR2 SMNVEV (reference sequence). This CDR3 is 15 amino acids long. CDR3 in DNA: TGTGCCAGTAGTTCCCTTCTATACAGGGAAAATGAGCAGTACTTC. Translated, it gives CASSSLLYRENEQYF.

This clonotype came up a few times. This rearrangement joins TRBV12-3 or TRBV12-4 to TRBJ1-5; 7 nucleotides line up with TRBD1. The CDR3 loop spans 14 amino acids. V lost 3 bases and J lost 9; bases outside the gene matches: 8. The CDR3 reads CASSLDRPVRPQHF. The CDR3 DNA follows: TGTGCCAGCAGTTTGGACAGGCCGGTTCGGCCCCAGCATTTT.

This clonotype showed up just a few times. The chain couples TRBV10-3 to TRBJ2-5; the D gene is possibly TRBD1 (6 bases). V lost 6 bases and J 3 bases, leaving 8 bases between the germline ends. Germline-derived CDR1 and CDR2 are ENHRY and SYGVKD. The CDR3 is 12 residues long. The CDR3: CAISGTKETQYF. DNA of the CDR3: TGTGCCATCAGCGGGACAAAAGAGACCCAGTACTTC.

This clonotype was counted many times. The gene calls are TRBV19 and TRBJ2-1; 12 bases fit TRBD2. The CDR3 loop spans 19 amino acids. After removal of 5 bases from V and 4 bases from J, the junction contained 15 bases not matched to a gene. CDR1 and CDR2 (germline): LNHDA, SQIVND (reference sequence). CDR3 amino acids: CASSPHAPLAGGLYNEQFF. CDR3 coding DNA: TGTGCCAGTAGTCCCCACGCACCACTAGCGGGAGGCCTGTACAATGAGCAGTTCTTC.

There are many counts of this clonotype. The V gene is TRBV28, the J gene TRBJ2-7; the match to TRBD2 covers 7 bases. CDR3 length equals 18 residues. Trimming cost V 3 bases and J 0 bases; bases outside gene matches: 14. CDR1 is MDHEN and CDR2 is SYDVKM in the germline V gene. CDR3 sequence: CASSFRGGLALSSYEQYF. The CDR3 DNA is TGTGCCAGCAGTTTTCGGGGAGGGCTAGCGTTGAGCTCCTACGAGCAGTACTTC.

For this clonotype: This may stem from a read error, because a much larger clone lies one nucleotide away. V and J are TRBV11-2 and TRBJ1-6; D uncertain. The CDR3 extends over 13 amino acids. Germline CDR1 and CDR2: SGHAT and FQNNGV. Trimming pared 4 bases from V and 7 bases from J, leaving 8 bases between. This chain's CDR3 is CASSSAENSPLHF. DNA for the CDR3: TGTGCCAGCAGCTCTGCGGAAAATTCACCCCTCCACTTT.

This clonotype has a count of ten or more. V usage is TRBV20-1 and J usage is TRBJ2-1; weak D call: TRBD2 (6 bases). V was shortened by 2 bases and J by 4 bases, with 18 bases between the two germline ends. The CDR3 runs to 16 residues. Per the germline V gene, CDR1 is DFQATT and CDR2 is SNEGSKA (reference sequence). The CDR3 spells CSARPPLEGLYNEQFF. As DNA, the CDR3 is TGCAGTGCTAGACCACCCCTGGAGGGACTGTACAATGAGCAGTTCTTC.

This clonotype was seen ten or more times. The CDR3 loop reads CASSHRTGRGTDTQYF. The DNA for the CDR3 is TGTGCCAGCAGCCACCGGACAGGGAGAGGCACAGATACGCAGTATTTT. The chain carries TRBV7-2 and TRBJ2-3; TRBD1 aligns across 8 bases. This CDR3 contains 16 residues. The junction had 8 bases not matched to a gene; V was cut back by 5 bases and J by 1 base. Germline CDR1 reads SGHTA; CDR2 reads FQGNSA.

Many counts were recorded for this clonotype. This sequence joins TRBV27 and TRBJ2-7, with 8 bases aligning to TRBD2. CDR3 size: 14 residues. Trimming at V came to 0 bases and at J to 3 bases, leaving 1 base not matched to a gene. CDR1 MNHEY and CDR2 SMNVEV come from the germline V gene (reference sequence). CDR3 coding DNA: TGTGCCAGCAGTTTATCCGGGACTAGCTACGAGCAGTACTTC. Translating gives CASSLSGTSYEQYF.

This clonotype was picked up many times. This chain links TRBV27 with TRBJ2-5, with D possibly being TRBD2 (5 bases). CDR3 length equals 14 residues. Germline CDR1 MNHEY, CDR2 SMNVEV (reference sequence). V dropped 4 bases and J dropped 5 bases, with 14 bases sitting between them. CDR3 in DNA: TGTGCCAGCAGTTCACTAGACCTGGCGGAGACCCAGTACTTC. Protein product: CASSSLDLAETQYF.

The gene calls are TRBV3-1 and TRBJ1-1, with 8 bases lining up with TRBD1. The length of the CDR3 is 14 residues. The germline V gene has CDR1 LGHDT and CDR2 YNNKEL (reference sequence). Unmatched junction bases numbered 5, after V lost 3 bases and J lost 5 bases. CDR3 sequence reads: CASSHGQGETEAFF. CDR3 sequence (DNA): TGTGCCAGCAGCCATGGACAGGGTGAAACTGAAGCTTTCTTT.

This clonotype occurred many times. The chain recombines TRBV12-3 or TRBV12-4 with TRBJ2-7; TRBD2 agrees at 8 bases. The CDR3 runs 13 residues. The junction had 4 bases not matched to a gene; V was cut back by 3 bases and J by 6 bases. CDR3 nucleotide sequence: TGTGCCAGCAGTTTTAGCGGGACCTCCGAGCAGTACTTC. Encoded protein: CASSFSGTSEQYF.

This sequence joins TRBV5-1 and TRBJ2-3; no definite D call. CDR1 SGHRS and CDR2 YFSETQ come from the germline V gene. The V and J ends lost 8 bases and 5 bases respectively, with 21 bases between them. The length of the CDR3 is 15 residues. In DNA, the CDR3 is TGCGCCAGTTTACCGGGCCCCGGGTCTGGAGATACGCAGTATTTT. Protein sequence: CASLPGPGSGDTQYF.

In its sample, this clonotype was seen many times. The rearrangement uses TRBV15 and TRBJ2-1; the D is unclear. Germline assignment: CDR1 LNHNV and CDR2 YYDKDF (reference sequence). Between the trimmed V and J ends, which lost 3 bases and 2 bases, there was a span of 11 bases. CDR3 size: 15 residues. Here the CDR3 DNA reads TGTGCCACCAGCAGGGGAACCAGGACCTACAATGAGCAGTTCTTC. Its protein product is CATSRGTRTYNEQFF. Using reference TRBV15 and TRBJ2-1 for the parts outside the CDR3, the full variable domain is DAMVIQNPRYQVTQFGKPVTLSCSQTLNHNVMYWYQQKSSQAPKLLFHYYDKDFNNEADTPDNFQSRRPNTSFCFLDIRSPGLGDTAMYLCATSRGTRTYNEQFFGPGTRLTVL.

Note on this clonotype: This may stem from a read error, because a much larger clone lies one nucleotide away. CDR3 protein: CASSQGLVTRGRNRYF. DNA for the CDR3: TGTGCCAGCAGCCAAGGATTAGTAACTAGAGGGCGAAACCGGTACTTC. This chain uses TRBV27 with TRBJ2-7, with TRBD2 as a possible D gene (5 bases). Germline-derived CDR1 and CDR2 are MNHEY and SMNVEV (reference sequence). Trimming shortened V by 6 bases and J by 12 bases, and 30 bases separated the two germline ends. CDR3 length equals 16 residues.

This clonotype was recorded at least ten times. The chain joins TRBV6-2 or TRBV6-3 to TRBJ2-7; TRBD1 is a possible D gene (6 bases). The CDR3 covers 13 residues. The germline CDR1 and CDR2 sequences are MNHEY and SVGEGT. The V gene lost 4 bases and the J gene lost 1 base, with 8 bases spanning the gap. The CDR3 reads CASSSGQSYEQYF. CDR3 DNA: TGTGCCAGCAGTTCCGGACAGTCCTACGAGCAGTACTTC.

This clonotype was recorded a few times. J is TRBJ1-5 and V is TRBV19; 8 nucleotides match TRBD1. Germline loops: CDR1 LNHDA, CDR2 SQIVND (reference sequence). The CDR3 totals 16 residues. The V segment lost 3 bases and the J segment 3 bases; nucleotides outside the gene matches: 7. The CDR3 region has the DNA TGTGCCAGTAGTATGCTCCCGGACAGGGTCAATCAGCCCCAGCATTTT. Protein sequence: CASSMLPDRVNQPQHF. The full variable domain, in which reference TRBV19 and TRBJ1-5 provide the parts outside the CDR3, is DGGITQSPKYLFRKEGQNVTLSCEQNLNHDAMYWYRQDPGQGLRLIYYSQIVNDFQKGDIAEGYSVSREKKESFPLTVTSAQKNPTAFYLCASSMLPDRVNQPQHFGDGTRLSIL.

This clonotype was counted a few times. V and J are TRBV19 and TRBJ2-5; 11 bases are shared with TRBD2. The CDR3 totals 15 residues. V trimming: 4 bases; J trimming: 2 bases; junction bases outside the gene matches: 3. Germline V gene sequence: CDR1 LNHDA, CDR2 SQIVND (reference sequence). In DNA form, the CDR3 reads TGTGCCAGTAGTACCTGGACTAGCGGGCAAGAGACCCAGTACTTC. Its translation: CASSTWTSGQETQYF.

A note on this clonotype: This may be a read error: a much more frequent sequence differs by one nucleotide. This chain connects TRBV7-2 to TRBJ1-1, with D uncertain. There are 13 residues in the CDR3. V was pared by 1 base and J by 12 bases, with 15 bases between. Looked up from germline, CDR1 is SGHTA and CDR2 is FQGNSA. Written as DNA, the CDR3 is TGTGCCAGCAGCTTAGACAGCCTGACGGAATCTTTCTTT. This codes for CASSLDSLTESFF.

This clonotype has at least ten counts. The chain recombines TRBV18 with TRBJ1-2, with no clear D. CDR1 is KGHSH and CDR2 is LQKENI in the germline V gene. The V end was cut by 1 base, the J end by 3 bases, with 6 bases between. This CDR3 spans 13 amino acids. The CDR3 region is CASSPRGYYGYTF. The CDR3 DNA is TGTGCCAGCTCACCACGGGGTTACTATGGCTACACCTTC.